The rows below give T cell receptor beta chains drawn from one sample of a study of cytomegalovirus exposure and HLA in healthy donors. Produced via immunoSEQ multiplex PCR; TCRdb's table is partial and in-frame only. The table for this sample gives 150,000 or so clones. The material sequenced was PBMCs. The receptors shown here come from a man under 40 in good health and CMV-seronegative. The CDR3 runs from the conserved cysteine through the conserved F or W. A D gene is named only where the DNA matches it firmly.

>TRBJ1-3|TRBV5-4|-
CASSLESGNTIYF
TGTGCCAGCAGCTTGGAGAGTGGAAACACCATATATTTT
>TRBJ2-1|TRBV5-1|TRBD1
CASRARTGNGEQFF
TGCGCCAGCAGGGCCCGGACAGGTAACGGTGAGCAGTTCTTC
>TRBJ2-1|TRBV5-6|-
CASSLVERYRNEQFF
TGTGCCAGCAGCTTGGTGGAGCGCTACCGGAATGAGCAGTTCTTC
>TRBJ1-2|TRBV5-8|TRBD1
CASSPGQGPYGYTF
TGTGCCAGCAGCCCGGGACAGGGGCCCTATGGCTACACCTTC
>TRBJ2-3|TRBV6-5|-
CASSYGLGGATQYF
TGTGCCAGCAGTTATGGCCTTGGAGGAGCTACGCAGTATTTT
>TRBJ2-5|TRBV6-1|TRBD1
CASRVGQGDWETQYF
TGTGCCAGCAGGGTTGGACAGGGCGATTGGGAGACCCAGTACTTC
>TRBJ1-2|TRBV19|TRBD1
CASSSTGVAYGYTF
TGTGCCAGTAGTTCGACAGGGGTTGCCTATGGCTACACCTTC
>TRBJ1-1|TRBV5-1|TRBD1
CASSLRGQTEAFF
TGCGCCAGCAGCTTGAGGGGGCAAACTGAAGCTTTCTTT
>TRBJ2-2|TRBV10-2|TRBD1
CASSRVQGLTGELFF
TGCGCCAGCAGTAGAGTACAGGGGCTCACCGGGGAGCTGTTTTTT
>TRBJ2-3|TRBV28|-
CASRDSTDTQYF
TGTGCCAGCAGGGACAGTACAGATACGCAGTATTTT
>TRBJ1-5|TRBV6-1|-
CASSEGSRGDQPQHF
TGTGCCAGCAGTGAAGGGAGCAGGGGAGATCAGCCCCAGCATTTT
>TRBJ2-3|TRBV28|-
CASSLPIDTQYF
TGTGCCAGCAGCTTACCCATAGATACGCAGTATTTT
>TRBJ2-7|TRBV7-9|TRBD2
CASTLQGGSSEQYF
TGTGCCAGCACCCTCCAGGGCGGGAGCTCCGAGCAGTACTTC
>TRBJ2-7|TRBV28|TRBD1
CASSFLARGRYEQYF
TGTGCCAGCAGTTTTTTAGCCAGGGGGCGGTACGAGCAGTACTTC
>TRBJ1-2|TRBV5-3|TRBD1
CARSFQGDSSDYTF
TGTGCCAGAAGCTTCCAGGGGGATTCCTCTGACTACACCTTC
>TRBJ2-2|TRBV19|-
CATKPGVETGELFF
TGTGCCACCAAACCAGGGGTTGAAACCGGGGAGCTGTTTTTT
>TRBJ2-6|TRBV10-3|-
CAISEEVNVLTF
TGTGCCATCAGTGAAGAGGTCAACGTCCTGACTTTC
>TRBJ2-1|TRBV19|TRBD2
CASSIFSGGPNEQFF
TGTGCCAGTAGTATTTTTTCGGGGGGGCCAAATGAGCAGTTCTTC
>TRBJ2-3|TRBV6-5|-
CASSYLSGLADTQYF
TGTGCCAGCAGTTACTTGTCGGGACTGGCAGATACGCAGTATTTT
>TRBJ2-3|TRBV19|TRBD2
CASSTLAEVTDTQYF
TGTGCCAGTAGCACACTAGCGGAGGTCACAGATACGCAGTATTTT
>TRBJ2-7|TRBV7-2|-
CASSLDQDGRSFVYEQYF
TGTGCCAGCAGCTTAGACCAAGACGGAAGGAGTTTCGTGTACGAGCAGTACTTC
>TRBJ2-1|TRBV2|TRBD2
CASTPGLASGRNEQFF
TGTGCCAGCACCCCCGGATTGGCTAGCGGGAGAAATGAGCAGTTCTTC
>TRBJ2-3|TRBV19|-
CASTPELLADTQYF
TGTGCCAGTACCCCGGAGCTCCTCGCAGATACGCAGTATTTT
>TRBJ1-2|TRBV7-6|-
CASSLERRGRIYGYTF
TGTGCCAGCAGCTTAGAGCGACGCGGGAGGATCTATGGCTACACCTTC
>TRBJ1-5|TRBV19|-
CASKDWGLNLDQPQHF
TGTGCCAGTAAGGACTGGGGACTCAATTTGGATCAGCCCCAGCATTTT
>TRBJ1-5|TRBV6-1|TRBD1
CASRGQDSFNQPQHF
TGTGCCAGCAGGGGACAGGACAGCTTCAATCAGCCCCAGCATTTT